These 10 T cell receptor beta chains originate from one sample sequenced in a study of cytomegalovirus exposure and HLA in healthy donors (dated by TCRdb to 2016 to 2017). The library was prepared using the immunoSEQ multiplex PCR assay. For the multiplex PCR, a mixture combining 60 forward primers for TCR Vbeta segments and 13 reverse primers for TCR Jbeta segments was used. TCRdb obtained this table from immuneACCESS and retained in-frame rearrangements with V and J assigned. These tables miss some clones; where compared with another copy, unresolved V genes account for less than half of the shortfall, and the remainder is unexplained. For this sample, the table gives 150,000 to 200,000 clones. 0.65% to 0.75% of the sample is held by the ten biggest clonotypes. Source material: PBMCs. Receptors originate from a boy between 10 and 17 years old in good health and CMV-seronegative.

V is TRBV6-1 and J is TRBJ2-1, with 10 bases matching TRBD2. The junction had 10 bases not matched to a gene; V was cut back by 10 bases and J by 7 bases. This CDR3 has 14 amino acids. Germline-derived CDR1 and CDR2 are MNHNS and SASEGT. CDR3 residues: CAILSGGAGNEQFF. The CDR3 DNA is TGTGCCATTCTAAGCGGGGGGGCGGGGAATGAGCAGTTCTTC.

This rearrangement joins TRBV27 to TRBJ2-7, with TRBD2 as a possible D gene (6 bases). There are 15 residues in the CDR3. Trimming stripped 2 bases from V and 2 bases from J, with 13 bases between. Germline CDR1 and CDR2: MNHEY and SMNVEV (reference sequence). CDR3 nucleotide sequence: TGTGCCAGCAGTTTAAGCATCGGCGGGACCTACGAGCAGTACTTC. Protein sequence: CASSLSIGGTYEQYF.

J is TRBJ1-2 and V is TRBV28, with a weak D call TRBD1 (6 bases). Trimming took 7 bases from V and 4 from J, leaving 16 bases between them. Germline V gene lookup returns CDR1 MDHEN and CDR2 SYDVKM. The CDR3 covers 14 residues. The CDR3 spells CASTLNDRIYGYTF. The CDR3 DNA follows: TGTGCCAGCACCCTTAACGACAGGATCTATGGCTACACCTTC.

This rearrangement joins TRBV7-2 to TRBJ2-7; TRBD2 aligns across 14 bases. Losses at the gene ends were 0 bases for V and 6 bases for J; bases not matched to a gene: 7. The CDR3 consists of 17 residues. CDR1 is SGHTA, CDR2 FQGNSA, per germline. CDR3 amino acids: CASSLARMGTSGGEQYF. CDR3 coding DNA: TGTGCCAGCAGCTTAGCTCGAATGGGGACTAGCGGGGGCGAGCAGTACTTC.

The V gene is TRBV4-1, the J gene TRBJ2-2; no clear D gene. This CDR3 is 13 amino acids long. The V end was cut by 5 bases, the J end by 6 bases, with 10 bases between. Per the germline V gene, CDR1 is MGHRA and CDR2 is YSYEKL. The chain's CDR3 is CASSSSLPGELFF. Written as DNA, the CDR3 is TGCGCCAGCAGCTCCTCACTCCCCGGGGAGCTGTTTTTT.

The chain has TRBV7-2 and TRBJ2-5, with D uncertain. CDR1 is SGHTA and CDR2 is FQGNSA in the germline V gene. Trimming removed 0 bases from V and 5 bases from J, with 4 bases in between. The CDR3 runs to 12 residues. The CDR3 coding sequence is TGTGCCAGCAGCTTAGCCGGGGAGACCCAGTACTTC. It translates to CASSLAGETQYF.

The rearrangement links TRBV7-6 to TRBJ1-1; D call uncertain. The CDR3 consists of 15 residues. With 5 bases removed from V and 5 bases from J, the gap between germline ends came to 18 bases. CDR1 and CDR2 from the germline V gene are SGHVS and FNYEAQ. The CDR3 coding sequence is TGTGCCAGCAGCCCACTTGACGGAAGAGGTACTGAAGCTTTCTTT. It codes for CASSPLDGRGTEAFF.

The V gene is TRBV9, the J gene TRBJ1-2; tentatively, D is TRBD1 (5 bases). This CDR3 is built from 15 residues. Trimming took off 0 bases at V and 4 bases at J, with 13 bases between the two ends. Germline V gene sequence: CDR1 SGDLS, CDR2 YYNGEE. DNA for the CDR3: TGTGCCAGCAGCGTAGACGGGGGTACGGCCTATGGCTACACCTTC. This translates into CASSVDGGTAYGYTF.

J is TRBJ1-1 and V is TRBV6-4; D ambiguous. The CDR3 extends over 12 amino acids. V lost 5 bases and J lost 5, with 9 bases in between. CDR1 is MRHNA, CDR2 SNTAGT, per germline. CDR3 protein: CASSNGGTEAFF. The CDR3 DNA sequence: TGTGCCAGCAGTAACGGCGGGACTGAAGCTTTCTTT.

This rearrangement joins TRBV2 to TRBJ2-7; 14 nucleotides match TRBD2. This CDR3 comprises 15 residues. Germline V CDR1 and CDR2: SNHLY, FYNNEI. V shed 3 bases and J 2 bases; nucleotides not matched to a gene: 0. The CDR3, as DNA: TGTGCCAGCAGTGAGACTAGCGGGGGGGCCTACGAGCAGTACTTC. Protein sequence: CASSETSGGAYEQYF. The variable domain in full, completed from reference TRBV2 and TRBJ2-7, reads EPEVTQTPSHQVTQMGQEVILRCVPISNHLYFYWYRQILGQKVEFLVSFYNNEISEKSEIFDDQFSVERPDGSNFTLKIRSTKLEDSAMYFCASSETSGGAYEQYFGPGTRLTVT.